This record concerns one TCR beta chain sequence. Its antigen is not identified. An end of the junction differs from the germline gene, which may be a read error. The PCR template was genomic DNA. Amplification of the beta chain CDR3 used 30 forward and 13 reverse multiplex primers. In TCRdb, the multiplex PCR reads were re-called with MiXCR into one record per CDR3 protein. The top ten clones hold roughly 13% of a sample with 250,000 or so distinct CDR3 sequences, 47% of them seen once. The sample comes from a study of type 1 and type 2 diabetes patients. About the research overall: Samples came from type 1 diabetic, type 2 diabetic or nondiabetic people, recruited in China. CD4+ or CD8+ T cells were positively selected from PBMCs with microbeads. Notes on the study in general: V and J gene usage correlated at around 0.97 between type 2 diabetes and control samples.

This CDR3 spans 15 amino acids. The germline V gene encodes CDR1 ENHRY and CDR2 SYGVKD. The sample consisted of peripheral blood mononuclear cells (PBMCs). The source of this sequence is a man between 18 and 29 years old with type 2 diabetes. The chain has TRBV10-3 and TRBJ2-3; no definite D call. The CDR3 DNA reads TGTGCCACCAGTGACTCGGAAACTAGCACAGATACGCAGTATTTT. Amino acids: CATSDSETSTDTQYF.